The source of this T cell receptor (beta chain) is a study of blood T cells in healthy people across ages. Study background: There was about one barcoded beta molecule captured by template switching per two T cells.

The CDR3 extends over 16 amino acids. The germline V gene encodes CDR1 SGDLS and CDR2 YYNGEE. The ends lost 4 bases at V and 9 bases at J; junction bases unmatched: 12. Study results and limitations: It was the long-lived donors that had more naive CD4+ cells and higher diversity than aged donors. Older age coincided with a roughly linear decline in TCR beta diversity per million T cells.

This clonotype was seen a few times. Its target is not known. A second PCR of about 6 to 12 cycles used a sample-barcoded 5' primer and a J-beta primer mix. TCRdb processed the 5' RACE reads anew with MiXCR; each CDR3 protein has one entry. The sample contains 1.5 million to 2 million distinct CDR3 sequences, 28% of which appear only once. The chain links TRBV9 to TRBJ1-6; 8 nucleotides align to TRBD1. Sequencing was performed on blood. This clonotype was sampled from a woman under 40 in good health. Here the CDR3 reads CASSIPPGQEGSPLHF. The DNA for the CDR3 is TGTGCCAGCAGCATACCTCCGGGACAGGAGGGTTCACCCCTCCACTTT.